This T cell receptor (beta chain) was documented in a study of patients and donors after allogeneic stem cell transplantation. Only a few counts were recorded for this clonotype. TCRdb independently ran MiXCR on the RT-PCR reads; one entry per CDR3 protein. The repertoire includes about 410,000 distinct CDR3 sequences, 16% of them detected once, and 7.2% sits in the top ten. This CDR3 comprises 15 residues. Germline V CDR1 and CDR2: MNHEY, SMNVEV (reference sequence). V trimming: 6 bases; J trimming: 3 bases; junction bases outside the gene matches: 9. Sequenced: blood, either unsorted or a sorted T cell fraction (not recorded which). This receptor was obtained from a human donor who was either an allogeneic HSCT recipient or a stem cell or donor lymphocyte infusion donor (not recorded which). It is not recorded whose cells these are; they may come from a transplant donor. J is TRBJ2-7 and V is TRBV27; 9 bases are a match to TRBD2. In DNA form, the CDR3 reads TGTGCCAGCAGCCCTTTGGCGGGAGGGAGCTACGAGCAGTACTTC. Amino acids: CASSPLAGGSYEQYF.